A selection of T cell receptor beta chains follows, all from one sample in a study of Ad26.COV2.S vaccination and SARS-CoV-2 variants. Data came from immunoSEQ multiplex PCR; TCRdb stores just in-frame clones and leaves some out. The sample lists roughly 330,000 clones; roughly 90% were seen once. This specimen was peripheral blood, taken in a trial of Ad26.COV2.S vaccine versus placebo. The receptors were sampled from a person between 18 and 59 years old who received the Ad26.COV2.S COVID-19 vaccine or a placebo. The CDR3 runs from the conserved cysteine through the conserved F or W. The order of the fields is clone size, V gene, J gene, D gene, CDR3 DNA, CDR3 protein. A D gene is named only where the DNA matches it firmly. Clone size is shown for a subset of rows, as once, few, many or a class of expanded clone.

>NA|TRBV7-2|TRBJ1-2|NA
TGTGCCAGCAGCTTAGAATTTACCCCTAACTATGGCTACACCTTC
CASSLEFTPNYGYTF
>NA|TRBV4-3|TRBJ2-1|NA
TGCGCCAGCAGCCAAGACCGGGTAGGATACAATGAGCAGTTCTTC
CASSQDRVGYNEQFF
>NA|TRBV30|TRBJ1-2|NA
TGTGCCTGGAGTCCCCGGGGCTATGGCTACACCTTC
CAWSPRGYGYTF
>NA|TRBV7-2|TRBJ2-7|TRBD2
TGTGCCAGCAGCCCCCCCTCAGGGACTACGGGGCGAAAGGGGCAGTACTTC
CASSPPSGTTGRKGQYF
>NA|TRBV27|TRBJ2-1|NA
TGTGCCAGCAGTCCGGGACATCACAATGAGCAGTTCTTC
CASSPGHHNEQFF
>NA|TRBV11-3|TRBJ2-2|NA
TGTGCCTCAAGCCGTGACACCGGGGAGCTGTTTTTT
CASSRDTGELFF
>NA|TRBV7-2|TRBJ1-2|NA
TGTGCCAGCAGCCCCATCTACGGGGGCTACACCTTC
CASSPIYGGYTF
>NA|TRBV7-2|TRBJ1-1|NA
TGTGCCAGCAGCTTAGGGTCGGGGTTCGCCACTGAAGCTTTCTTT
CASSLGSGFATEAFF
>NA|TRBV21-1|TRBJ1-4|NA
TGTGCCAGCAGCAAAGCGGGACACCAATCTGCAACTAATGAAAAACTGTTTTTT
CASSKAGHQSATNEKLFF
>NA|TRBV28|TRBJ1-2|TRBD1
TGTGCCAGCAGGAGGCAGGGGGCTTCCTATGGCTACACCTTC
CASRRQGASYGYTF
>NA|TRBV11-3|TRBJ1-2|TRBD1
TGTGCCAGCAGCTTAGATAGGCAGGGGGCCGAACCCTCCTATGGCTACACCTTC
CASSLDRQGAEPSYGYTF
>few|TRBV28|TRBJ2-2|NA
TGTGCCAGCCTCTCCCCGGGAACCGGGGAGCTGTTTTTT
CASLSPGTGELFF
>NA|TRBV3-1/TRBV3-2|TRBJ1-4|NA
TGTGCCAGCAGCTGGACAGCCGTAAATGAAAAACTGTTTTTT
CASSWTAVNEKLFF
>few|TRBV9|TRBJ1-1|TRBD1
TGTGCCAGCAGCGCGAACCGGGACAGGTCTTACATGAACACTGAAGCTTTCTTT
CASSANRDRSYMNTEAFF
>NA|TRBV4-3|TRBJ1-4|TRBD1
TGCGCCAGCAGCCTCGGACAGGGGAATGAAAAACTGTTTTTT
CASSLGQGNEKLFF
>NA|TRBV7-9|TRBJ1-1|NA
TGTGCCAGCCGTTCGCAAGACACTGAAGCTTTCTTT
CASRSQDTEAFF
>NA|TRBV5-4|TRBJ1-4|TRBD1
TGTGCCAGCAGCTTCAAAGGGACAGGTTGGGAAAAACTGTTTTTT
CASSFKGTGWEKLFF
>NA|TRBV19|TRBJ2-5|NA
TGTGCCAGTAGTATAGAATGGGGCGGGGTGGTGGAGACCCAGTACTTC
CASSIEWGGVVETQYF
>once|TRBV27|TRBJ2-2|TRBD2
TGTGCCAGCAGTTCCGGGACTAGCTTTCTCCGGGAGCTGTTTTTT
CASSSGTSFLRELFF
>NA|TRBV10-3|TRBJ2-1|TRBD2
TGTGCCATCAGTGAGTCGACAAAGGGACTAGCTGCCAATGAGCAGTTCTTC
CAISESTKGLAANEQFF
>NA|TRBV4-3|TRBJ2-7|NA
TGCGCCAGCAGCCAAGGGGTGGGTCGGGGGATCTACGAGCAGTACTTC
CASSQGVGRGIYEQYF
>NA|TRBV28|TRBJ2-1|NA
TGTGCCAGCAGTTTGGAGGGTTGGTCGTCCTACAATGAGCAGTTCTTC
CASSLEGWSSYNEQFF
>NA|TRBV19|TRBJ1-4|NA
TGTGCCAGTAGAGAGAACCTGGGAGCTACTAATGAAAAACTGTTTTTT
CASRENLGATNEKLFF